This T cell receptor beta chain was documented in a study of radiation and T cells in renal cell carcinoma. Across the whole study: Nephrectomy followed 15 Gy stereotactic body radiation by 4 weeks.

The CDR3 is 15 amino acids. The germline V gene has CDR1 SGDLS and CDR2 YYNGEE. V dropped 1 base and J dropped 4 bases, with 12 bases sitting between them. Repertoires were generated with immunoSEQ multiplex PCR, while TCRdb's copy carries only in-frame clones and drops some. Of some 120,000 clones listed, around 83% are singletons. The time point denotes: baseline pretreatment blood. Treatment given: 15 Gy SBRT to primary tumor, nephrectomy 4 weeks later. Sequencing was performed on blood, taken from a patient whose treatment included radiotherapy and nephrectomy. The chain combines TRBV9 with TRBJ1-3, with a possible D match to TRBD1 (6 bases). The clonotype comes from a woman aged 60-75 years with renal cell carcinoma. CDR3 region: CASSVTGARGNTIYF. Here the CDR3 DNA reads TGTGCCAGCAGCGTAACGGGGGCGCGGGGAAACACCATATATTTT.